This TCR beta chain was sequenced for a study of vaccination and CD4 T cells after COVID-19. Study summary: A vaccine, either BNT162b2 or mRNA-1273, was given to participants in two doses. Post-COVID sampling occurred a median approximately 100 days after diagnosis (range 35 to 161).

Each CDR3 protein gets one entry after TCRdb re-called the PCR reads with MiXCR. Of over 20,000 distinct CDR3 sequences listed, roughly 53% are singletons. A few counts support this clonotype. CDR3 length: 15 amino acids. With V trimmed by 3 bases and J by 1 base, 8 bases remained unmatched. In germline, CDR1 is DFQATT, CDR2 SNEGSKA (reference sequence). The gene calls are TRBV20-1 and TRBJ1-2, with 7 bases matching TRBD1. Sequenced material: CD4+ T cells from blood, taken before SARS-CoV-2 vaccination. This receptor was obtained from a human donor who had recovered from COVID-19. In nucleotides, the CDR3 is TGCAGTGCTAGGGTCGTTGCAGGGGGTAACTATGGCTACACCTTC. Protein: CSARVVAGGNYGYTF.